The clone carrying this T cell receptor (beta chain) was seen repeatedly, ten times or more. The missing CDR3 end, 3 residues past where the read stops, is filled in from the germline J gene. The table came from immunoSEQ multiplex PCR; TCRdb's copy has only in-frame clones and leaves some out. The profile covers about 74,000 clones, none occurring a single time. V lost 1 base to trimming and J lost 6 bases; unmatched junction nucleotides: 8. Germline V lookup: CDR1 SGDLS, CDR2 YYNGEE. The CDR3 loop spans 15 amino acids. These data come from a study of T cell clonality in common variable immunodeficiency.

This chain connects TRBV9 to TRBJ2-3; TRBD2 matches 7 bases. This receptor was obtained from a person between 18 and 75 years old in good health. Sample: peripheral blood mononuclear cells. CDR3 DNA, as far as it was read: TGTGCCAGCAGCGTACTAGCGGACAATCGGGATACG. It encodes CASSVLADNRDT. Given in full, the CDR3 is CASSVLADNRDTQYF.